One sample yielded the 9 T cell receptor beta chains listed below, sequenced in a study of blood T cell repertoires in COVID-19 (dated by TCRdb to the early 2020s). The receptor library was made with the immunoSEQ multiplex PCR assay. Sourced from immuneACCESS, this table was stored by TCRdb with only in-frame sequences that have V and J called. A share of the clones is absent; for the studies checked, an unresolved V gene accounts for under half, and the remainder has no known explanation. The sample records 250,000 to 350,000 clones, around 86% of which are singletons. 0.9% to 1% of the sample is taken by the ten largest. The sample consisted of peripheral blood. The receptors originated from a woman in her forties who had recovered from COVID-19.

The chain couples TRBV30 to TRBJ2-5; 8 bases align to TRBD1. V shed 0 bases, J shed 5 bases, and the junction held 11 bases outside the gene matches. Germline V gene sequence: CDR1 GTSNPN, CDR2 SVGIG (reference sequence). This CDR3 contains 16 residues. Here the CDR3 reads CAWSVSGGKYLETQYF. For the CDR3, the DNA is TGTGCCTGGAGTGTGTCAGGGGGCAAATATCTTGAGACCCAGTACTTC.

CDR3 in DNA: TGTGCCAGCAGCTTAGACTCCACTAGCTCCTACAATGAGCAGTTCTTC. Its protein product is CASSLDSTSSYNEQFF. The gene calls are TRBV7-3 and TRBJ2-1; tentatively, D is TRBD2 (5 bases). Germline CDR1 reads SGHTA; CDR2 reads FQGTGA. The V end lost 2 bases, the J end lost 0 bases, and 11 bases lay between the germline ends. CDR3 size: 16 residues.

The rearrangement uses TRBV24-1 and TRBJ2-3; 10 bases map to TRBD2. Germline V lookup: CDR1 KGHDR, CDR2 SFDVKD. V lost 3 bases and J lost 5; bases outside the gene matches: 7. CDR3 length equals 16 residues. The CDR3 nucleotides are TGTGCCACCAGTGATCCAGGACTAGCGGAGGGAGATACGCAGTATTTT. Residues: CATSDPGLAEGDTQYF.

The rearrangement links TRBV24-1 to TRBJ2-7; TRBD2 aligns across 7 bases. Germline trimming cut 3 bases from V and 1 base from J; bases unmatched to any gene: 5. The CDR3 loop spans 15 amino acids. The germline V gene encodes CDR1 KGHDR and CDR2 SFDVKD. CDR3 in DNA: TGTGCCACCAGTGATGATGCTAGCGGATCCTACGAGCAGTACTTC. Amino acids: CATSDDASGSYEQYF.

The J gene is TRBJ2-7, the V gene TRBV10-3; 14 bases match TRBD2. CDR1 is ENHRY and CDR2 is SYGVKD in the germline V gene. The CDR3 consists of 17 residues. Germline trimming cut 4 bases from V and 5 bases from J; bases unmatched to any gene: 10. CDR3 nucleotide sequence: TGTGCCATCAGTGGGACAGGGCCGGGACTAGCGGGAGACGAGCAGTACTTC. Encoded protein: CAISGTGPGLAGDEQYF.

V and J are TRBV19 and TRBJ2-1; 8 nucleotides match TRBD2. This CDR3 spans 16 amino acids. The V segment lost 5 bases and the J segment 0 bases; nucleotides outside the gene matches: 6. CDR1 and CDR2 (germline): LNHDA, SQIVND (reference sequence). DNA of the CDR3: TGTGCCAGTAGTGGGCTCGGGGGGGGCTCCTACAATGAGCAGTTCTTC. Protein product: CASSGLGGGSYNEQFF.

The chain employs TRBV18 and TRBJ2-7; TRBD1 is a possible D gene (6 bases). Germline V lookup: CDR1 KGHSH, CDR2 LQKENI. CDR3 length: 16 residues. Trimming removed 0 bases from V and 3 bases from J, with 15 bases in between. CDR3 sequence (DNA): TGTGCCAGCTCACCACCGGACAGCCCGGCGAGCTACGAGCAGTACTTC. Translated, it gives CASSPPDSPASYEQYF. The full variable domain, with the rest looked up from reference TRBV18 and TRBJ2-7, is NAGVMQNPRHLVRRRGQEARLRCSPMKGHSHVYWYRQLPEEGLKFMVYLQKENIIDESGMPKERFSAEFPKEGPSILRIQQVVRGDSAAYFCASSPPDSPASYEQYFGPGTRLTVT.

CDR3 sequence (DNA): TGTGCCTGGAGTAGGGGCAGCATGAACACTGAAGCTTTCTTT. Amino acid sequence: CAWSRGSMNTEAFF. V and J are TRBV30 and TRBJ1-1, with D possibly matching TRBD1 (5 bases). Germline lookup yields CDR1 GTSNPN and CDR2 SVGIG (reference sequence). With 2 bases removed from V and 0 bases from J, the gap between germline ends came to 10 bases. The CDR3 has 14 residues.

The chain employs TRBV27 and TRBJ2-3; 10 nucleotides align to TRBD2. Germline lookup yields CDR1 MNHEY and CDR2 SMNVEV (reference sequence). The CDR3 is 17 residues long. J gave up 2 bases and V 6 bases, and 11 bases lay outside the gene matches. The CDR3 here is CASSPSTSGPATDTQYF. DNA for the CDR3: TGTGCCAGCAGCCCTTCGACTAGCGGGCCGGCCACAGATACGCAGTATTTT.